This T cell receptor (beta chain) was obtained from a study of T cell responses to AZD1222 COVID-19 vaccine. Background on the study: It was second doses at about 4 or about 12 weeks that were pooled. Whole-study findings and limits: Recipients of AZD1222 seropositive at baseline numbered only 6 or 7. CD4 TCRs associated with vaccination spanned spike, dominating at 160-218 and 743-854. Nearly half of spike-specific TCRs reportedly go after variant regions that carry no mutations.

TCRdb keeps only in-frame clones here, not all; method: immunoSEQ multiplex PCR. This sample has a few hundred thousand clones; more than 85% occur once, and the top ten carry less than 0.65%. V gave up 0 bases and J gave up 5 bases, with 13 bases separating them. The length of the CDR3 is 15 residues. Per germline, CDR1 LGHNA and CDR2 YSLEER. As regards this clone: The antigen is unknown.

The specimen was peripheral blood, collected on day 0 of AZD1222 vaccination. The sequence was obtained from an adult in good health. The chain uses TRBV4-3 and TRBJ2-5, with D perhaps matching TRBD2 (7 bases). The CDR3 sequence is CASSQDWRGGETQYF. The CDR3 DNA reads as TGCGCCAGCAGCCAAGACTGGAGGGGGGGGGAGACCCAGTACTTC.